These 26 T cell receptor beta chains came from one sample sequenced in a study of CD8 T cells in ankylosing spondylitis. TCRdb recomputed calls from the 5' RACE reads with MiXCR, one row per CDR3 protein. This table has around 300,000 distinct CDR3 sequences, 14% to 15% appearing once. Specimen: blood, either unsorted or a sorted T cell fraction (not recorded which). Receptors were obtained from a male donor with ankylosing spondylitis or in good health (not recorded which).

This clonotype has a handful of counts. This chain links TRBV5-6 with TRBJ1-1, with no clear D. Per the germline V gene, CDR1 is SGHDT and CDR2 is YYEEEE. The V end lost 1 base, the J end lost 2 bases, and 6 bases lay between the germline ends. The CDR3 consists of 13 residues. The CDR3 DNA follows: TGTGCCAGCAGCTTGACCTACAACACTGAAGCTTTCTTT. This sequence encodes CASSLTYNTEAFF. Looking up the rest from reference TRBV5-6 and TRBJ1-1 gives the full variable domain: DAGVTQSPTHLIKTRGQQVTLRCSPKSGHDTVSWYQQALGQGPQFIFQYYEEEERQRGNFPDRFSGHQFPNYSSELNVNALLLGDSALYLCASSLTYNTEAFFGQGTRLTVV.

This clonotype was recorded a few times. CDR3 residues: CASSSSGGPGELFF. The CDR3, as DNA: TGTGCCAGCAGCTCTTCAGGGGGCCCCGGGGAGCTGTTTTTT. The rearrangement uses TRBV7-9 and TRBJ2-2, with 8 bases identical to TRBD1. J lost 6 bases, V lost 4 bases, and 4 bases had no gene match. CDR3 size: 14 residues. The germline V gene encodes CDR1 SEHNR and CDR2 FQNEAQ (reference sequence).

J is TRBJ2-3 and V is TRBV12-3 or TRBV12-4; 13 bases agree with TRBD2. This CDR3 is 15 amino acids long. The ends lost 3 bases at V and 9 bases at J; junction bases unmatched: 6. CDR3 sequence (DNA): TGTGCCAGCAGTTTCACTAGCGGGGGGGCCGACACGCAGTATTTT. The encoded protein is CASSFTSGGADTQYF.

This clonotype was observed a few times. The gene calls are TRBV6-5 and TRBJ1-2; D not resolved. Between the trimmed V and J ends, which lost 2 bases and 7 bases, there was a span of 14 bases. Germline assignment: CDR1 MNHEY and CDR2 SVGAGI. The CDR3 loop spans 14 amino acids. The CDR3 here is CASSYAGRSSGYTF. DNA of the CDR3: TGTGCCAGCAGTTACGCTGGCCGGTCGAGTGGCTACACCTTC.

This clonotype was counted between two and nine times. V gene TRBV10-3 combines with J gene TRBJ1-1; D not resolved. The germline V and J ends were trimmed by 6 bases and 1 base, with 6 bases remaining between them. The CDR3 runs to 12 residues. CDR1 and CDR2 (germline): ENHRY, SYGVKD. CDR3: CAISQANTEAFF. Here the CDR3 DNA reads TGTGCCATCAGCCAGGCGAACACTGAAGCTTTCTTT.

The chain recombines TRBV20-1 with TRBJ2-1; 9 bases agree with TRBD2. The CDR3 is 20 amino acids. Unmatched junction bases numbered 16, after V lost 0 bases and J lost 1 base. Germline lookup yields CDR1 DFQATT and CDR2 SNEGSKA (reference sequence). Written as DNA, the CDR3 is TGCAGTGCTAGAGATCCGGGCGGGAGGGGCAGCGGATGGTCCTACAATGAGCAGTTCTTC. Translated: CSARDPGGRGSGWSYNEQFF.

This clonotype appeared a few times. The chain recombines TRBV10-3 with TRBJ1-6, with 8 bases identical to TRBD1. Trimming removed 3 bases from V and 10 bases from J; junction bases left unmatched: 2. In germline, CDR1 is ENHRY, CDR2 SYGVKD. The CDR3 is made up of 13 amino acids. The CDR3 nucleotides read TGTGCCATCAGTGACGGACAGGGATCACCCCTCCACTTT. This gives the protein CAISDGQGSPLHF.

In this sample, this clonotype turned up many times. V and J are TRBV12-3 or TRBV12-4 and TRBJ1-4, with D perhaps matching TRBD1 (5 bases). Trimming removed 5 bases at V and 10 bases at J, with 17 bases between. CDR3 length: 14 residues. CDR3: CASSRGGQGIKLFF. For the CDR3, the DNA is TGTGCCAGCAGTCGGGGTGGCCAGGGCATAAAACTGTTTTTT.

This clonotype has only a few counts. The chain uses TRBV20-1 and TRBJ1-3; TRBD1 might be the D (6 bases). Germline CDR1 DFQATT, CDR2 SNEGSKA (reference sequence). The CDR3 has 14 residues. V lost 6 bases and J lost 3, with 15 bases in between. The CDR3 reads CSAVTQGSGNTIYF. CDR3 coding DNA: TGCAGTGCGGTGACACAGGGTAGTGGAAACACCATATATTTT.

This clonotype turned up a few times. The rearrangement links TRBV28 to TRBJ1-1; TRBD1 matches 7 bases. The junction had 15 bases not matched to a gene; V was cut back by 6 bases and J by 11 bases. Germline CDR1 and CDR2: MDHEN and SYDVKM. The CDR3 totals 14 residues. CDR3: CASRAGRGFPNAFF. For the CDR3, the DNA is TGTGCCAGCAGAGCGGGCAGGGGGTTTCCCAACGCTTTCTTT.

The rearrangement links TRBV11-2 to TRBJ2-1, with no clear D. Germline CDR1 is SGHAT and CDR2 is FQNNGV. There are 15 residues in the CDR3. V lost 0 bases and J 6 bases, leaving 12 bases between the germline ends. CDR3 bases: TGTGCCAGCAGCTTAGACGGGCTCCCGGGCAATGAGCAGTTCTTC. Translation: CASSLDGLPGNEQFF.

This clonotype was detected many times. The chain has TRBV7-9 and TRBJ1-2; a possible D gene is TRBD1 (5 bases). Trimming cost V 5 bases and J 3 bases, with 13 bases left between them. Germline V gene data show CDR1 as SEHNR and CDR2 as FQNEAQ (reference sequence). The CDR3 is 14 residues long. CDR3 nucleotides: TGTGCCAGCAGCCGCATTACAGGAGACTATGGCTACACCTTC. This sequence encodes CASSRITGDYGYTF.

The J gene is TRBJ2-6, the V gene TRBV20-1, with unresolved D. The CDR3 sequence is 14 residues long. The germline V gene encodes CDR1 DFQATT and CDR2 SNEGSKA (reference sequence). V was trimmed by 6 bases and J by 0 bases, leaving 9 bases between them. CDR3 in DNA: TGCAGTGCCCTCGGCGGCTCTGGGGCCAACGTCCTGACTTTC. As protein: CSALGGSGANVLTF.

As to this clonotype: A single base separates this from a much larger clone, so it may be a read error. This sequence joins TRBV12-3 or TRBV12-4 and TRBJ2-7; 7 positions match TRBD1. V gave up 2 bases and J gave up 2 bases; unmatched junction bases: 12. CDR3 size: 17 residues. CDR3 nucleotide sequence: TGTGCCAGCAGTTTACCGATTACGGGACAGACCCCCTACGAGCAGTACTTC. This codes for CASSLPITGQTPYEQYF.

The chain uses TRBV5-1 and TRBJ2-3; D perhaps matches TRBD2 (5 bases). This CDR3 comprises 14 residues. V lost 4 bases to trimming and J lost 4 bases, with 13 bases between them. Germline V gives CDR1 SGHRS, CDR2 YFSETQ. CDR3 sequence reads: CASSAGPEADTQYF. Written as DNA, the CDR3 is TGCGCCAGCAGCGCCGGCCCGGAGGCAGATACGCAGTATTTT.

This clonotype was detected a few times. The gene calls are TRBV18 and TRBJ2-1; TRBD1 matches 9 bases. The V gene end was trimmed by 3 bases and the J gene end by 14 bases; junction bases not matched to a gene: 5. Germline-derived CDR1 and CDR2 are KGHSH and LQKENI. CDR3 length: 12 amino acids. The CDR3 sequence: CASSPDRGTKFF. Here the CDR3 DNA reads TGTGCCAGCTCACCCGACAGGGGGACGAAGTTCTTC. Variable domain in full (rest from reference TRBV18 and TRBJ2-1): NAGVMQNPRHLVRRRGQEARLRCSPMKGHSHVYWYRQLPEEGLKFMVYLQKENIIDESGMPKERFSAEFPKEGPSILRIQQVVRGDSAAYFCASSPDRGTKFFGPGTRLTVL.

This clonotype was counted between two and nine times. The gene calls are TRBV4-2 and TRBJ2-1; D uncertain. Germline V lookup: CDR1 LGHNA, CDR2 YNFKEQ. CDR3 length: 14 residues. Trimming cost V 0 bases and J 7 bases, with 10 bases left between them. The CDR3 nucleotides read TGTGCCAGCAGCCAAGATCTGGCTCGTAATGAGCAGTTCTTC. Its protein product is CASSQDLARNEQFF.

The rearrangement joins TRBV28 to TRBJ2-4, with D possibly matching TRBD2 (5 bases). V was pared by 1 base and J by 0 bases, with 10 bases between. This CDR3 region has 16 residues. CDR1 is MDHEN, CDR2 SYDVKM, per germline. DNA for the CDR3: TGTGCCAGCAGTTTATCTGAGGGCCAAGCCAAAAACATTCAGTACTTC. Translated, it gives CASSLSEGQAKNIQYF. Combining the CDR3 with reference TRBV28 and TRBJ2-4 gives the whole variable domain DVKVTQSSRYLVKRTGEKVFLECVQDMDHENMFWYRQDPGLGLRLIYFSYDVKMKEKGDIPEGYSVSREKKERFSLILESASTNQTSMYLCASSLSEGQAKNIQYFGAGTRLSVL.

This clonotype has just a few counts. The chain has TRBV15 and TRBJ1-4; weak D call: TRBD1 (5 bases). This CDR3 is built from 13 residues. Per the germline V gene, CDR1 is LNHNV and CDR2 is YYDKDF (reference sequence). V dropped 7 bases and J dropped 3 bases, with 9 bases sitting between them. The CDR3: CATKRGSNEKLFF. The CDR3 coding sequence is TGTGCCACCAAAAGGGGATCTAATGAAAAACTGTTTTTT.

The rearrangement uses TRBV5-6 and TRBJ2-5; 7 positions match TRBD1. The length of the CDR3 is 15 residues. V dropped 4 bases and J dropped 5; count of bases not matched to a gene: 11. Germline-derived CDR1 and CDR2 are SGHDT and YYEEEE. CDR3 nucleotide sequence: TGTGCCAGCAGCCCCAACGGACAGGCAATCGAGACCCAGTACTTC. It codes for CASSPNGQAIETQYF.

This clonotype occurred many times. In DNA form, the CDR3 reads TGTGCCAGCAGCTTGGGGGGGCCGGGCACTGAAGCTTTCTTT. Translation: CASSLGGPGTEAFF. The rearrangement uses TRBV5-5 and TRBJ1-1; a possible D gene is TRBD1 (6 bases). CDR1 and CDR2 (germline): SGHKS, YYEKEE (reference sequence). The V gene lost 0 bases and the J gene lost 4 bases, with 10 bases spanning the gap. The CDR3 contains 14 residues.

The gene calls are TRBV25-1 and TRBJ1-6; no firm D call. V lost 2 bases and J lost 3, with 5 bases in between. Per the germline V gene, CDR1 is MGHDK and CDR2 is SYGVNS. The CDR3 spans 14 residues. The CDR3 here is CASSEPSYNSPLHF. Written as DNA, the CDR3 is TGTGCCAGCAGTGAACCAAGCTATAATTCACCCCTCCACTTT.

V usage is TRBV7-2 and J usage is TRBJ1-1, with unresolved D. Germline loops: CDR1 SGHTA, CDR2 FQGNSA. The CDR3 is made up of 11 amino acids. The V end lost 3 bases, the J end lost 7 bases, and 6 bases lay between the germline ends. The CDR3: CASSLQFEAFF. The DNA for the CDR3 is TGTGCCAGCAGCTTGCAATTTGAAGCTTTCTTT.

This clonotype was recorded at least ten times. CDR3 DNA: TGCGCCAGCAGCCTGGGACTAGCGGGGGGGTCCTACAATGAGCAGTTCTTC. It codes for CASSLGLAGGSYNEQFF. The rearrangement joins TRBV4-1 to TRBJ2-1, with 16 nucleotides matching TRBD2. CDR1 and CDR2 from the germline V gene are MGHRA and YSYEKL. CDR3 size: 17 residues. J gave up 1 base and V 4 bases, and 1 base lay outside the gene matches.

In this sample, this clonotype turned up a few times. The chain carries TRBV9 and TRBJ2-3; D possibly corresponds to TRBD2 (5 bases). Trimming shortened V by 4 bases and J by 6 bases, and 15 bases separated the two germline ends. Germline values: CDR1 SGDLS, CDR2 YYNGEE. There are 14 residues in the CDR3. The DNA for the CDR3 is TGTGCCAGCAGCTCCGGGAACGAGCGCGATACGCAGTATTTT. Translating it yields CASSSGNERDTQYF.

This clonotype was observed many times. The rearrangement joins TRBV12-3 or TRBV12-4 to TRBJ1-2, with TRBD1 matching 8 bases. V gave up 10 bases and J gave up 3 bases; unmatched junction bases: 10. The CDR3 sequence is 14 residues long. In DNA form, the CDR3 reads TGTGCCACCACCCAGGGGGCTCGGGACTATGGCTACACCTTC. It specifies CATTQGARDYGYTF.